A single sample gave rise to the 24 T cell receptor beta chains below, sequenced in a study of cytomegalovirus exposure and HLA in healthy donors. The PCR contained 60 Vbeta and 13 Jbeta primers. The repertoire was sequenced with immunoSEQ multiplex PCR; TCRdb's copy has only in-frame clones and lacks some. The listing records approximately 110,000 clones. The sequencing input was PBMCs. These receptors were obtained from a man in his forties in good health and CMV-seronegative.

The chain uses TRBV11-3 and TRBJ2-3; 9 bases align to TRBD2. The CDR3 loop spans 16 amino acids. Germline CDR1 is SGHNT and CDR2 is YENEEA. V was pared by 2 bases and J by 1 base, with 4 bases of the junction left unmatched. The CDR3 DNA sequence: TGTGCCAGCAGCTTACCCCGGACTAGCGGCACAGATACGCAGTATTTT. Its protein is CASSLPRTSGTDTQYF.

The gene calls are TRBV9 and TRBJ1-3, with 8 nucleotides matching TRBD1. With V trimmed by 2 bases and J by 2 bases, 9 bases remained unmatched. The germline V gene has CDR1 SGDLS and CDR2 YYNGEE. This CDR3 spans 17 amino acids. CDR3 nucleotide sequence: TGTGCCAGCAGCGTGGCAGGTTCAGGGGGCACTGGAAACACCATATATTTT. Amino acids: CASSVAGSGGTGNTIYF.

This chain links TRBV5-8 with TRBJ1-5; D ambiguous. Germline V gives CDR1 SGHTS, CDR2 YDEGEE. The V end was cut by 2 bases, the J end by 5 bases, with 17 bases between. This CDR3 region has 16 residues. CDR3 bases: TGTGCCAGCAGCTTTAGTGTGGGAGGTGAGGATCAGCCCCAGCATTTT. It specifies CASSFSVGGEDQPQHF.

The chain is built from TRBV4-2 and TRBJ2-7, with 9 bases aligning to TRBD2. Germline V lookup: CDR1 LGHNA, CDR2 YNFKEQ. The CDR3 has 16 amino acids. Losses at the gene ends were 0 bases for V and 3 bases for J; bases not matched to a gene: 6. CDR3 region: CASSQEGASGIYEQYF. The CDR3, as DNA: TGTGCCAGCAGCCAAGAGGGGGCTAGCGGGATCTACGAGCAGTACTTC.

The V and J genes are TRBV4-1 and TRBJ2-3; 11 bases align to TRBD2. This CDR3 is 18 amino acids long. Germline CDR1 is MGHRA and CDR2 is YSYEKL. The junction had 6 bases not matched to a gene; V was cut back by 1 base and J by 0 bases. CDR3 region: CASSQGLAGIVSTDTQYF. CDR3 sequence (DNA): TGCGCCAGCAGCCAAGGACTAGCGGGAATTGTGAGCACAGATACGCAGTATTTT.

The chain couples TRBV7-2 to TRBJ1-5, with D perhaps matching TRBD1 (6 bases). Germline V gives CDR1 SGHTA, CDR2 FQGNSA. Trimming removed 4 bases from V and 0 bases from J, with 10 bases in between. The CDR3 runs 15 residues. For the CDR3, the DNA is TGTGCCAGCAGCTCAGGGGAAAATAGCAATCAGCCCCAGCATTTT. It specifies CASSSGENSNQPQHF.

The rearrangement uses TRBV5-1 and TRBJ1-2; the D is unclear. The ends were cut back, 5 bases at V and 2 bases at J, with 13 bases in the middle. Germline V gene data show CDR1 as SGHRS and CDR2 as YFSETQ. The CDR3 runs to 14 residues. In DNA, the CDR3 is TGCGCCAGCAGGATCAGTTTGGGCAACTATGGCTACACCTTC. Translated, it gives CASRISLGNYGYTF.

The V call is TRBV5-4, the J call TRBJ2-5, with D maybe TRBD2 (5 bases). Germline CDR1 reads SGHNT; CDR2 reads YYREEE (reference sequence). This CDR3 has 13 amino acids. Trimming stripped 1 base from V and 5 bases from J, with 9 bases between. CDR3 nucleotides: TGTGCCAGCAGCTTGCGAGGGAGTGAGACCCAGTACTTC. This codes for CASSLRGSETQYF.

The chain has TRBV6-1 and TRBJ2-1; 9 nucleotides match TRBD2. In germline, CDR1 is MNHNS, CDR2 SASEGT. The CDR3 covers 15 residues. V trimming: 7 bases; J trimming: 4 bases; junction bases outside the gene matches: 8. The CDR3 loop reads CASTSGTPVYNEQFF. CDR3 coding DNA: TGTGCCAGCACTAGCGGGACCCCAGTTTACAATGAGCAGTTCTTC.

This chain joins TRBV28 and TRBJ1-2; 11 positions agree with TRBD1. The CDR3 is made up of 18 amino acids. The V and J ends lost 3 bases and 7 bases, in that order; junction bases with no gene match: 16. The germline gives CDR1 MDHEN, CDR2 SYDVKM. The CDR3 DNA reads as TGTGCCAGCAGTTTGGCCCCCGGGACAGGGGGTCCCTTCGGTGGCTACACCTTC. This gives the protein CASSLAPGTGGPFGGYTF.

The chain uses TRBV6-1 and TRBJ1-4; 9 positions match TRBD1. The CDR3 is made up of 15 amino acids. CDR1 is MNHNS, CDR2 SASEGT, per germline. With V trimmed by 4 bases and J by 7 bases, 7 bases remained unmatched. The CDR3 loop is CASSGGQGGTEKLFF. The CDR3 bases are TGTGCCAGCAGTGGGGGACAGGGTGGGACTGAAAAACTGTTTTTT.

J is TRBJ2-7 and V is TRBV29-1; unclear D gene. Germline V gene lookup returns CDR1 SQVTM and CDR2 ANQGSEA. The length of the CDR3 is 12 residues. V lost 7 bases, J lost 0 bases, and 10 bases lay in between. The DNA for the CDR3 is TGCAGCGCGGTTACCCCCTCCTACGAGCAGTACTTC. The encoded protein is CSAVTPSYEQYF.

The chain combines TRBV18 with TRBJ1-2; 12 positions agree with TRBD1. The CDR3 is made up of 17 amino acids. Germline CDR1 and CDR2: KGHSH and LQKENI. V shed 5 bases and J 4 bases; nucleotides not matched to a gene: 11. The CDR3 spells CASSATGTGGASYGYTF. CDR3 coding DNA: TGTGCCAGCTCAGCGACCGGGACAGGGGGCGCGAGCTATGGCTACACCTTC.

This rearrangement joins TRBV18 to TRBJ2-2; 8 bases align to TRBD1. Germline V gene lookup returns CDR1 KGHSH and CDR2 LQKENI. Unmatched junction bases numbered 7, after V lost 3 bases and J lost 7 bases. The CDR3 has 15 amino acids. The CDR3 DNA sequence: TGTGCCAGCTCACCCCGACGGACAGGGAACGGGGAGCTGTTTTTT. Protein sequence: CASSPRRTGNGELFF. The whole variable domain, filled in from reference TRBV18 and TRBJ2-2, reads NAGVMQNPRHLVRRRGQEARLRCSPMKGHSHVYWYRQLPEEGLKFMVYLQKENIIDESGMPKERFSAEFPKEGPSILRIQQVVRGDSAAYFCASSPRRTGNGELFFGEGSRLTVL.

The chain carries TRBV5-5 and TRBJ2-5; maybe TRBD2 (8 bases). The CDR3 covers 15 residues. The V gene lost 3 bases and the J gene lost 7 bases, with 19 bases spanning the gap. Germline CDR1 and CDR2: SGHKS and YYEKEE (reference sequence). The CDR3 region has the DNA TGTGCCAGCAGCTCTGGACAGGCCAGCGGGGGGACCCAGTACTTC. It specifies CASSSGQASGGTQYF. Based on the CDR3 plus reference TRBV5-5 and TRBJ2-5, the full variable domain is DAGVTQSPTHLIKTRGQQVTLRCSPISGHKSVSWYQQVLGQGPQFIFQYYEKEERGRGNFPDRFSARQFPNYSSELNVNALLLGDSALYLCASSSGQASGGTQYFGPGTRLLVL.

The chain links TRBV5-1 to TRBJ2-7, with TRBD1 matching over 8 bases. After removal of 2 bases from V and 6 bases from J, the junction contained 4 bases not matched to a gene. This CDR3 is built from 13 residues. Per germline, CDR1 SGHRS and CDR2 YFSETQ. CDR3 loop: CASSLGQGGEQYF. The CDR3 DNA reads TGCGCCAGCAGCTTAGGACAGGGCGGCGAGCAGTACTTC.

The chain has TRBV5-4 and TRBJ2-3, with D perhaps TRBD1 (5 bases). There are 14 residues in the CDR3. The V end was cut by 1 base, the J end by 5 bases, with 11 bases between. Germline values: CDR1 SGHNT, CDR2 YYREEE (reference sequence). CDR3 protein: CASSLQGAGDTQYF. In nucleotides, the CDR3 is TGTGCCAGCAGCTTGCAGGGCGCCGGAGATACGCAGTATTTT.

The chain combines TRBV28 with TRBJ2-5; D possibly corresponds to TRBD1 (6 bases). CDR1 is MDHEN, CDR2 SYDVKM, per germline. CDR3 length equals 16 residues. The V gene lost 3 bases and the J gene lost 5 bases, with 19 bases spanning the gap. The CDR3 loop is CASSFSSLGTWETQYF. The CDR3 DNA reads as TGTGCCAGCAGTTTCTCCTCACTAGGGACATGGGAGACCCAGTACTTC.

As for this clone: Additional DNA sequences in this sample encode the identical CDR3. This sequence joins TRBV6-5 and TRBJ1-1; 7 nucleotides align to TRBD1. V shed 5 bases and J 2 bases; nucleotides not matched to a gene: 2. Germline CDR1 and CDR2: MNHEY and SVGAGI. The CDR3 totals 13 residues. The CDR3 loop reads CASSRQGNTEAFF. The DNA of the CDR3 is TGTGCCAGCAGTCGACAGGGTAACACTGAAGCTTTCTTT.

The rearrangement uses TRBV6-1 and TRBJ1-6; D uncertain. V lost 6 bases, J lost 14 bases, and 14 bases lay in between. The CDR3 sequence is 12 residues long. Germline CDR1 and CDR2: MNHNS and SASEGT. The chain's CDR3 is CASSSSPRSLHF. The CDR3 DNA reads TGTGCCAGCAGCTCATCTCCGCGATCCCTCCACTTT.

As to this clone: In the same sample, other DNA sequences code for this CDR3. This chain uses TRBV28 with TRBJ2-7, with D possibly matching TRBD1 (6 bases). The germline V gene encodes CDR1 MDHEN and CDR2 SYDVKM. V lost 6 bases, J lost 2 bases, and 26 bases lay in between. The CDR3 has 18 residues. The CDR3 region is CASSAPGQIPLKAYEQYF. Here the CDR3 DNA reads TGTGCCAGCAGCGCCCCGGGACAAATCCCTCTTAAAGCCTACGAGCAGTACTTC.

The chain uses TRBV7-2 and TRBJ2-7; TRBD2 might be the D (5 bases). Trimming cost V 3 bases and J 7 bases, with 16 bases left between them. Germline lookup yields CDR1 SGHTA and CDR2 FQGNSA. This CDR3 has 14 residues. This CDR3 is CASSFVPDYTEQYF. The DNA of the CDR3 is TGTGCCAGCAGCTTTGTCCCCGACTATACGGAGCAGTACTTC.

The V and J genes are TRBV10-3 and TRBJ2-3; TRBD2 aligns across 7 bases. Germline CDR1 and CDR2: ENHRY and SYGVKD. The V and J ends lost 10 bases and 3 bases, in that order; junction bases with no gene match: 19. This CDR3 contains 17 residues. The DNA for the CDR3 is TGTGCCAACGGGGGAAGTGGGCTAGCGGAGGGGACAGATACGCAGTATTTT. Translating gives CANGGSGLAEGTDTQYF.

The J gene is TRBJ2-7, the V gene TRBV28, with 9 bases fitting TRBD2. This CDR3 has 15 residues. Per germline, CDR1 MDHEN and CDR2 SYDVKM. J gave up 5 bases and V 2 bases, and 7 bases lay outside the gene matches. CDR3 sequence reads: CASSLAGGGFDEQYF. CDR3 sequence (DNA): TGTGCCAGCAGTTTAGCGGGAGGGGGTTTCGACGAGCAGTACTTC.